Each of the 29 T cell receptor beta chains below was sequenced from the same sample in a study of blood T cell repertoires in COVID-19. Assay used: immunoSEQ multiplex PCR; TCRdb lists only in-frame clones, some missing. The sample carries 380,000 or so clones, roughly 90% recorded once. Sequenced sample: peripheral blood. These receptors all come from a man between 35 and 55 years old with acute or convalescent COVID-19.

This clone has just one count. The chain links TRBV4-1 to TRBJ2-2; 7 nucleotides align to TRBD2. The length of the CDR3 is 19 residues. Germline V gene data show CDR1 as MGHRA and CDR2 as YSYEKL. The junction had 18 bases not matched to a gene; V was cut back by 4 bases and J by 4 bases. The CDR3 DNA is TGCGCCAGCAGCCGACAGTGGGGAGTGGCGGGAGCGGGCACCGGGGAGCTGTTTTTT. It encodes CASSRQWGVAGAGTGELFF.

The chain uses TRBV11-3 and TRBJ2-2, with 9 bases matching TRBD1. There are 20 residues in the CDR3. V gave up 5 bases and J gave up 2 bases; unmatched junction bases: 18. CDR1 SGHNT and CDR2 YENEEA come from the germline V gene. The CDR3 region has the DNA TGTGCCAGCAGCCCCGGGACAGGGAACGAGCGGACAAGAAACACCGGGGAGCTGTTTTTT. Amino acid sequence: CASSPGTGNERTRNTGELFF.

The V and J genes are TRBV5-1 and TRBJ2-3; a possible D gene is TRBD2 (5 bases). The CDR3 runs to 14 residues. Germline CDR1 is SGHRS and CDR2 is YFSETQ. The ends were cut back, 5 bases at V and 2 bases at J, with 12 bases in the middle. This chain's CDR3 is CASSIGLLTDTQYF. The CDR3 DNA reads TGCGCCAGCAGTATAGGACTCCTCACAGATACGCAGTATTTT.

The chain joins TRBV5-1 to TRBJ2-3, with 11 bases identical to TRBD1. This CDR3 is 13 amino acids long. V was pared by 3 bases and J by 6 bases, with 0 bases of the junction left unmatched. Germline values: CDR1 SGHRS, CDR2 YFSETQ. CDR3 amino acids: CASSWDRGDTQYF. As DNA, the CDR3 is TGCGCCAGCAGCTGGGACAGGGGGGATACGCAGTATTTT.

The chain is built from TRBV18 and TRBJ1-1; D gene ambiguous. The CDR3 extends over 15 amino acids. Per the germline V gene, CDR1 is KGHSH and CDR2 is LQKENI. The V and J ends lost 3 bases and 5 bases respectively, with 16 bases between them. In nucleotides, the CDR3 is TGTGCCAGCTCACCGGTTCCCAACGGTGATACTGAAGCTTTCTTT. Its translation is CASSPVPNGDTEAFF.

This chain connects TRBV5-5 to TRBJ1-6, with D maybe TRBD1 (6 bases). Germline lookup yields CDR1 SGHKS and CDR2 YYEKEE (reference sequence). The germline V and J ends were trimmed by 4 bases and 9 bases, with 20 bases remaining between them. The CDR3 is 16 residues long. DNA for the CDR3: TGTGCCAGCAGCGAGAACAGGGCGGTTCGTTCTTCACCCCTCCACTTT. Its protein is CASSENRAVRSSPLHF.

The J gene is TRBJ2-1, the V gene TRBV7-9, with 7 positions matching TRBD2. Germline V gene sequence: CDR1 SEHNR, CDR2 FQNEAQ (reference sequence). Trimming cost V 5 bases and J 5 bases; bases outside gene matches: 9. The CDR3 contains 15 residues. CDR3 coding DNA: TGTGCCAGCAGCCCCTCGGGGCTAGCGGACAATGAGCAGTTCTTC. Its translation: CASSPSGLADNEQFF.

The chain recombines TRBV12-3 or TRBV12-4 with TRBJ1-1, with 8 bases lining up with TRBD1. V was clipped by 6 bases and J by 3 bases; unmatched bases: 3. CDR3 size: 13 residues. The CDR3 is CASRTGVDTEAFF. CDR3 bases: TGTGCCAGCAGGACAGGGGTGGACACTGAAGCTTTCTTT.

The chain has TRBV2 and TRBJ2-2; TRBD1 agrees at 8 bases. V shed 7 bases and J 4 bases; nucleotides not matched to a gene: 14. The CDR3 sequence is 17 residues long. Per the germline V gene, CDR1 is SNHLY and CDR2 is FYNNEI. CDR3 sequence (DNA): TGTGCCAGCAACGAGGATGGACAGGGCCTGACCACCGGGGAGCTGTTTTTT. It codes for CASNEDGQGLTTGELFF.

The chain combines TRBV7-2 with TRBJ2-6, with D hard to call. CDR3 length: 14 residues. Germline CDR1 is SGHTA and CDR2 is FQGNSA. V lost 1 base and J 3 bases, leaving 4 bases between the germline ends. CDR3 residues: CASSLVIGANVLTF. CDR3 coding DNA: TGTGCCAGCAGCTTAGTCATTGGGGCCAACGTCCTGACTTTC. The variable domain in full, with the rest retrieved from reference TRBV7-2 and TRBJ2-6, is GAGVSQSPSNKVTEKGKDVELRCDPISGHTALYWYRQSLGQGLEFLIYFQGNSAPDKSGLPSDRFSAERTGGSVSTLTIQRTQQEDSAVYLCASSLVIGANVLTFGAGSRLTVL.

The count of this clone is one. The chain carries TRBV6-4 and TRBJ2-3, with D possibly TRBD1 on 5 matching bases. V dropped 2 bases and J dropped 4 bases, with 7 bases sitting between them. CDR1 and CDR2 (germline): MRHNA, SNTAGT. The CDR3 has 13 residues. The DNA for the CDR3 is TGTGCCAGCAGTGACCAGGGTTCAGATACGCAGTATTTT. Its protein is CASSDQGSDTQYF.

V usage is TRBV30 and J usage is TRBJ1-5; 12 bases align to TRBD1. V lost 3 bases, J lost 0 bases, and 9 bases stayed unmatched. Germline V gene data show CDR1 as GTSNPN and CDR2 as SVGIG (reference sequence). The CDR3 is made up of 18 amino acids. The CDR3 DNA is TGTGCCTGGAGATTCGGGACAGGGGGCGGCTCTAGCAATCAGCCCCAGCATTTT. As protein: CAWRFGTGGGSSNQPQHF.

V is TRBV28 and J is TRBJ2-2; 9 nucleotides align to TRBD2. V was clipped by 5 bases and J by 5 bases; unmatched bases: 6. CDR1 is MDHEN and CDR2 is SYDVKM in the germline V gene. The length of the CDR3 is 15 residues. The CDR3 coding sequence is TGTGCCAGCAGTCCCGGACTAGCGTGGACCGGGGAGCTGTTTTTT. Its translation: CASSPGLAWTGELFF.

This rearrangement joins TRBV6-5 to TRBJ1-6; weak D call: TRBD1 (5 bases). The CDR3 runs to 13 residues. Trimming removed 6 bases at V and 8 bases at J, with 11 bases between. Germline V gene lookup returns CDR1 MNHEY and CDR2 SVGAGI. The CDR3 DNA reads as TGTGCCAGCAGCGACAGTTTGGATTCACCCCTCCACTTT. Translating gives CASSDSLDSPLHF.

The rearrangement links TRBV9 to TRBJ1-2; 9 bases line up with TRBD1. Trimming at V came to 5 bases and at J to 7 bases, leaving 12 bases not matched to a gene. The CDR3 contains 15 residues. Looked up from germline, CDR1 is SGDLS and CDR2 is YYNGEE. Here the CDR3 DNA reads TGTGCCAGCAGTTCGAACACCGGGACAGGGATTGGCTACACCTTC. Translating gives CASSSNTGTGIGYTF.

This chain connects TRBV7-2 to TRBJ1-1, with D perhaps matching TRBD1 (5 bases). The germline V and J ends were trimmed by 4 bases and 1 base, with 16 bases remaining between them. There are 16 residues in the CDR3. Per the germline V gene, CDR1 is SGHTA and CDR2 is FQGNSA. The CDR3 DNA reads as TGTGCCAGCAGCTCATCGGGCTGGGGCACGAACACTGAAGCTTTCTTT. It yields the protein CASSSSGWGTNTEAFF.

In DNA form, the CDR3 reads TGCGCCAGCAGCATAGACCCGGCAGGGGAGCAGTTCTTC. This translates into CASSIDPAGEQFF. The chain carries TRBV5-1 and TRBJ2-1, with D maybe TRBD1 (5 bases). V was trimmed by 4 bases and J by 10 bases, leaving 15 bases between them. The CDR3 is 13 amino acids. The germline gives CDR1 SGHRS, CDR2 YFSETQ. Complete variable domain (other parts from reference TRBV5-1 and TRBJ2-1): KAGVTQTPRYLIKTRGQQVTLSCSPISGHRSVSWYQQTPGQGLQFLFEYFSETQRNKGNFPGRFSGRQFSNSRSEMNVSTLELGDSALYLCASSIDPAGEQFFGPGTRLTVL.

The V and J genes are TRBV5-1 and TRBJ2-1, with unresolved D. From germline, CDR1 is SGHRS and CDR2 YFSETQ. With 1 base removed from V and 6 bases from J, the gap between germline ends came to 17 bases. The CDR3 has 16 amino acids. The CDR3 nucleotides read TGCGCCAGCAGCTTGTTCACCCTTCAAGGAGCCAATGAGCAGTTCTTC. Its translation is CASSLFTLQGANEQFF.

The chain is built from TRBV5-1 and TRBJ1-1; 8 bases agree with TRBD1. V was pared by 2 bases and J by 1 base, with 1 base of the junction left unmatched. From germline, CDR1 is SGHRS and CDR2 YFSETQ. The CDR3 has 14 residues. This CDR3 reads CASSFDRGNTEAFF. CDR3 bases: TGCGCCAGCAGCTTTGACAGGGGGAACACTGAAGCTTTCTTT.

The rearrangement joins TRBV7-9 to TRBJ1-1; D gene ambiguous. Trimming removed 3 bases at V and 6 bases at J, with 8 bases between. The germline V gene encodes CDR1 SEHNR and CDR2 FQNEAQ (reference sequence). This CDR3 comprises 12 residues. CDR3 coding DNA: TGTGCCAGCAGCTTGCTCGGAGCTGAAGCTTTCTTT. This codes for CASSLLGAEAFF.

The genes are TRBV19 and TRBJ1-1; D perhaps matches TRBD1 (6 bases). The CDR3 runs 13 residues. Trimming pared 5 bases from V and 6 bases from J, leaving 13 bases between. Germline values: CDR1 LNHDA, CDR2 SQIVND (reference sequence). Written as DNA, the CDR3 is TGTGCCAGTAGTGAACAGGGTCTGGCTGAAGCTTTCTTT. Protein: CASSEQGLAEAFF.

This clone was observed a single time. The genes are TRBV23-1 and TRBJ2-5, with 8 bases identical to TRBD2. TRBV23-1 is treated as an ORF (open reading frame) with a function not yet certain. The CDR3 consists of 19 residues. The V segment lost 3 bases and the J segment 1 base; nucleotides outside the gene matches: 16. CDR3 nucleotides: TGCGCCAGCAGTCATCCCTGGGTTTTAGCGGGAACTATCCAAGAGACCCAGTACTTC. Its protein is CASSHPWVLAGTIQETQYF.

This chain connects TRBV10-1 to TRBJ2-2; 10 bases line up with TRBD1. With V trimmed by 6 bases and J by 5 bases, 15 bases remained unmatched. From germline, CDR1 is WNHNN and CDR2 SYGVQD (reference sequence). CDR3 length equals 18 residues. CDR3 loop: CASRGTGDDISGTGELFF. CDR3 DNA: TGCGCCAGCAGGGGGACAGGGGACGATATATCGGGGACCGGGGAGCTGTTTTTT.

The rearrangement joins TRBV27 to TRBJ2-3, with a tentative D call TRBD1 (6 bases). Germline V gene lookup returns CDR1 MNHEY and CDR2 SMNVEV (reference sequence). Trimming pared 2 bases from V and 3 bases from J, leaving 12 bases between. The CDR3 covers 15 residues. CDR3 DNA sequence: TGTGCCAGCAGTTTAGGGAACAGGGCGACAGATACGCAGTATTTT. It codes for CASSLGNRATDTQYF.

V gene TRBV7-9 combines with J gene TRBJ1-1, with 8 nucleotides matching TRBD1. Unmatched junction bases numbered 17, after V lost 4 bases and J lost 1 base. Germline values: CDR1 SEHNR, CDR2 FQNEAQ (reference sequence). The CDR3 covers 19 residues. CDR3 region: CASSSTSGTGRFGNTEAFF. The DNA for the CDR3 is TGTGCCAGCAGCTCAACTTCCGGGACAGGACGATTCGGGAACACTGAAGCTTTCTTT.

For the CDR3, the DNA is TGTGCCAGACTTTCCCTCGGGACTAGCGTAGAACAAGAGACCCAGTACTTC. As protein: CARLSLGTSVEQETQYF. This chain connects TRBV7-3 to TRBJ2-5; 10 positions agree with TRBD2. The length of the CDR3 is 17 residues. CDR1 is SGHTA and CDR2 is FQGTGA in the germline V gene. V shed 9 bases and J 2 bases; nucleotides not matched to a gene: 15.

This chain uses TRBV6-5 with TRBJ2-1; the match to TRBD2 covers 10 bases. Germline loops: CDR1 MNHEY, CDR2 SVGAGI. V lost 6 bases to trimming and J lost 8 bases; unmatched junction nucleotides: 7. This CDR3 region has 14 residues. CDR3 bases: TGTGCCAGCAGCGATACTAGCGGGGCGGATGAGCAGTTCTTC. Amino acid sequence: CASSDTSGADEQFF.

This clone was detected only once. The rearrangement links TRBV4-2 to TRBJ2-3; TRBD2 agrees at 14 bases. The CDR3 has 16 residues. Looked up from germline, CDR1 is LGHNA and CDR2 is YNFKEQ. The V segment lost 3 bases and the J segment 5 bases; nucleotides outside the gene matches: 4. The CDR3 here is CASSQRLAGGGDTQYF. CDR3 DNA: TGTGCCAGCAGCCAGAGACTAGCGGGAGGGGGAGATACGCAGTATTTT.

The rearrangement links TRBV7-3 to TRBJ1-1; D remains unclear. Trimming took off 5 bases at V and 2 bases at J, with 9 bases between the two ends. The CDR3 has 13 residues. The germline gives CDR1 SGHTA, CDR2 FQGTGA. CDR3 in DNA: TGTGCCAGCAGCGCCGGGGTTAACACTGAAGCTTTCTTT. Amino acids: CASSAGVNTEAFF. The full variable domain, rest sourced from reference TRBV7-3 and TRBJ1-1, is GAGVSQTPSNKVTEKGKYVELRCDPISGHTALYWYRQSLGQGPEFLIYFQGTGAADDSGLPNDRFFAVRPEGSVSTLKIQRTERGDSAVYLCASSAGVNTEAFFGQGTRLTVV.